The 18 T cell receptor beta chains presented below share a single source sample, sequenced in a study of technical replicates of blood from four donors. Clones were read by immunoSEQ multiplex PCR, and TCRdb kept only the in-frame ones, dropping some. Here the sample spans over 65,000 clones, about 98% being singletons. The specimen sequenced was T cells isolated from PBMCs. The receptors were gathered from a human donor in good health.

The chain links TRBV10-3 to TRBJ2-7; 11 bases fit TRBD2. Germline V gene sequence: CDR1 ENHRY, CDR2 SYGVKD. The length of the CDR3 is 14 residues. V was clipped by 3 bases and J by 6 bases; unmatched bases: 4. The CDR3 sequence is CAISDYTSGSEQYF. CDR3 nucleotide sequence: TGTGCCATCAGTGACTACACTAGCGGGAGCGAGCAGTACTTC.

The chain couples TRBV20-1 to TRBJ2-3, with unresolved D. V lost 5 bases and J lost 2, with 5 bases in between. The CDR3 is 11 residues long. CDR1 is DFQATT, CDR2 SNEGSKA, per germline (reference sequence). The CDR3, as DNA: TGCAGTGCTTCCTCCACAGATACGCAGTATTTT. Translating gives CSASSTDTQYF.

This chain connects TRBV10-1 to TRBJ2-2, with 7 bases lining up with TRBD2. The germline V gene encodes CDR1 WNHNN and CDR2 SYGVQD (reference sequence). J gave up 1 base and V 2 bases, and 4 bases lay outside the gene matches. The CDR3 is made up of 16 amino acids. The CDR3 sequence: CASSESKRGNTGELFF. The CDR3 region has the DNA TGCGCCAGCAGTGAGAGTAAGCGGGGGAACACCGGGGAGCTGTTTTTT.

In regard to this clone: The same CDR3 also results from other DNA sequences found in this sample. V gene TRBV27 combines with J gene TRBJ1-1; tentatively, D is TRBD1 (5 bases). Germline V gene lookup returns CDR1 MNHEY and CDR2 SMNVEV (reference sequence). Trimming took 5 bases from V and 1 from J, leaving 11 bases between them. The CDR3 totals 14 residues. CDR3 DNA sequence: TGTGCCAGCAGTCGCGGGGGGGGGAACACTGAAGCTTTCTTT. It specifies CASSRGGGNTEAFF.

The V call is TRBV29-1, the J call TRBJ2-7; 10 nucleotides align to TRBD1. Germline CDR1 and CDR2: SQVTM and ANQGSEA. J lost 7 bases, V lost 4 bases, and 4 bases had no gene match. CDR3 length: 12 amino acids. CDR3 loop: CSVGGQGWEQYF. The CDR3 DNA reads TGCAGCGTTGGGGGACAGGGGTGGGAGCAGTACTTC.

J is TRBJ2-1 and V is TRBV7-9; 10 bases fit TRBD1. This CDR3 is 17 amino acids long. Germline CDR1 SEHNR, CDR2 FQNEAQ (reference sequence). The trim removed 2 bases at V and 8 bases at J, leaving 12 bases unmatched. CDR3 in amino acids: CASSLPTGTGAWDEQFF. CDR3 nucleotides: TGTGCCAGCAGCTTACCCACCGGGACAGGGGCTTGGGATGAGCAGTTCTTC. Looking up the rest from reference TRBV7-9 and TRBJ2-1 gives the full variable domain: DTGVSQNPRHKITKRGQNVTFRCDPISEHNRLYWYRQTLGQGPEFLTYFQNEAQLEKSRLLSDRFSAERPKGSFSTLEIQRTEQGDSAMYLCASSLPTGTGAWDEQFFGPGTRLTVL.

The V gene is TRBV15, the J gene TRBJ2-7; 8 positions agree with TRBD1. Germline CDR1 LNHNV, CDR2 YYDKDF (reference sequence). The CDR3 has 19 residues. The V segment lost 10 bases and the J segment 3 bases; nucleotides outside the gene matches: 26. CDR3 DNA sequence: TGTGCCAAACGTTGGACTGCGGGACAGGTCGTTGGGGGGTACTACGAGCAGTACTTC. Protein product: CAKRWTAGQVVGGYYEQYF.

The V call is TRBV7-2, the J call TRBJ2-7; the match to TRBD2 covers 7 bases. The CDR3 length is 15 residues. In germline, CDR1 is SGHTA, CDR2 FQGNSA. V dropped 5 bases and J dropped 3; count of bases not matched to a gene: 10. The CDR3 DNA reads TGTGCCAGCAGCCCTAGAGCGGGAATGGGCTACGAGCAGTACTTC. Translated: CASSPRAGMGYEQYF.

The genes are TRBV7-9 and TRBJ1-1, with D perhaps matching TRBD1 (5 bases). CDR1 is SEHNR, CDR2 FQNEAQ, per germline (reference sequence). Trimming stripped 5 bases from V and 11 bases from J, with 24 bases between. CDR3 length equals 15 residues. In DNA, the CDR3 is TGTGCCAGCAGCATCCACGCGGGGCATCCCGAGGGTGCTTTCTTT. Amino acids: CASSIHAGHPEGAFF. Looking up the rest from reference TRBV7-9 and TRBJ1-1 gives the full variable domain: DTGVSQNPRHKITKRGQNVTFRCDPISEHNRLYWYRQTLGQGPEFLTYFQNEAQLEKSRLLSDRFSAERPKGSFSTLEIQRTEQGDSAMYLCASSIHAGHPEGAFFGQGTRLTVV.

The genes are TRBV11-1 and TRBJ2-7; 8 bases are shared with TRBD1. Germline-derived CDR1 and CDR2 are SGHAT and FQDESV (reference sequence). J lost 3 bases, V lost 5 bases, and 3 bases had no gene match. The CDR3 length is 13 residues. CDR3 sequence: CASSPGQGYEQYF. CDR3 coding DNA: TGTGCCAGCAGCCCCGGACAGGGCTACGAGCAGTACTTC.

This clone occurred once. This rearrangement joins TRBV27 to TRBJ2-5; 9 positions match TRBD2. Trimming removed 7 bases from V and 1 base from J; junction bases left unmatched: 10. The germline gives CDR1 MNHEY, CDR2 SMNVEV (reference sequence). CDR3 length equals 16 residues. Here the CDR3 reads CASTTSLAGAQETQYF. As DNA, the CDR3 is TGTGCCAGCACCACAAGCTTAGCGGGGGCCCAAGAGACCCAGTACTTC.

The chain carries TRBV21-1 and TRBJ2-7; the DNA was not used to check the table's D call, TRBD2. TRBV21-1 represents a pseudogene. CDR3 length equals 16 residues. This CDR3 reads CASSTLWERETYEQYF. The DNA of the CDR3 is TGTGCCAGCAGCACGCTTTGGGAGCGGGAAACCTACGAGCAGTACTTC.

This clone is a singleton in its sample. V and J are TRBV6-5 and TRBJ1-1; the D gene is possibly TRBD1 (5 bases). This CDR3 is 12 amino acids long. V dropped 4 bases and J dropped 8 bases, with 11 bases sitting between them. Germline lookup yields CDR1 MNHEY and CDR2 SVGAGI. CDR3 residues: CASSSKTEEAFF. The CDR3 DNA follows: TGTGCCAGCAGTTCAAAGACAGAGGAAGCTTTCTTT.

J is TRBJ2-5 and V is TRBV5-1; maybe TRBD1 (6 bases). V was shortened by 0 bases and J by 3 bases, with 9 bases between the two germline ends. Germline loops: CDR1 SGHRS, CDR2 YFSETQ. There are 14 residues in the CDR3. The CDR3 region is CASSLGNREETQYF. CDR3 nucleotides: TGCGCCAGCAGCTTGGGGAACAGGGAAGAGACCCAGTACTTC.

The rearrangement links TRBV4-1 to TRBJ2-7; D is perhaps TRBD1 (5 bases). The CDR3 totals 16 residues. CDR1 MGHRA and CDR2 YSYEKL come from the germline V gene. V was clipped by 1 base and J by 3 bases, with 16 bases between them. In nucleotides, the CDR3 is TGCGCCAGCAGCCAAGTGGTTCTCTCAGGGCGCTACGAGCAGTACTTC. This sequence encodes CASSQVVLSGRYEQYF.

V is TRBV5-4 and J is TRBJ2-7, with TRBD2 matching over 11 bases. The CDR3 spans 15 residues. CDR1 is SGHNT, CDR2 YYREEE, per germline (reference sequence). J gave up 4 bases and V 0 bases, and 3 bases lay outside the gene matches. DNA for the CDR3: TGTGCCAGCAGCTTGGGACTAGCGGGGAATTACGAGCAGTACTTC. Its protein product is CASSLGLAGNYEQYF.

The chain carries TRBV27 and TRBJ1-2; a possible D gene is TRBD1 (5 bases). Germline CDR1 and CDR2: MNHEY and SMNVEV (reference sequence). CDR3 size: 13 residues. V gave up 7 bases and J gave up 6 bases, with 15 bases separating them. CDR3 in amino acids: CASKRYEGDGYTF. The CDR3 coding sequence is TGTGCCAGCAAACGGTACGAAGGGGATGGCTACACCTTC.

The CDR3 region is CASSQLAGAPYNEQFF. The DNA of the CDR3 is TGTGCCAGCAGCCAACTAGCGGGAGCCCCCTACAATGAGCAGTTCTTC. The genes are TRBV27 and TRBJ2-1, with 11 bases aligning to TRBD2. V lost 6 bases to trimming and J lost 2 bases; unmatched junction nucleotides: 6. This CDR3 is 16 amino acids long. Germline assignment: CDR1 MNHEY and CDR2 SMNVEV (reference sequence).